The present entry profiles one T cell receptor (beta chain) with its context. The entry originates in a study of graft-versus-host responses after intestinal transplantation. The CDR3 sequence is 13 residues long. Trimming pared 5 bases from V and 5 bases from J, leaving 13 bases between. Germline CDR1 SEHNR, CDR2 FQNEAQ (reference sequence). Measured with immunoSEQ multiplex PCR; TCRdb has only the in-frame clones, and not every one. The sample has fewer than 9,500 clones, roughly 30% seen once; the top ten hold around 2.8%. The authors plated approximately 200,000 CFSE-labeled responder cells with approximately 200,000 irradiated, violet-dye-labeled stimulator cells. Post-reaction sorting isolated proliferating CFSE-low CD3+CD4+ and CD3+CD8+ responders.

The specimen comprised alloreactive CD8+ T cells from a mixed lymphocyte reaction culture, sampled before transplantation. Documented subset: CFSE-low proliferating T cells sorted from approximately 6-day pre-transplant mixed lymphocyte reaction (GvH or HvG direction). The chain joins TRBV7-9 to TRBJ2-7; D may be TRBD2 (6 bases). The TCR was taken from a human patient who was an organ donor for intestinal transplantation. The CDR3 is CASSPRWGDEQYF. DNA for the CDR3: TGTGCCAGCAGCCCGAGGTGGGGGGACGAGCAGTACTTC.